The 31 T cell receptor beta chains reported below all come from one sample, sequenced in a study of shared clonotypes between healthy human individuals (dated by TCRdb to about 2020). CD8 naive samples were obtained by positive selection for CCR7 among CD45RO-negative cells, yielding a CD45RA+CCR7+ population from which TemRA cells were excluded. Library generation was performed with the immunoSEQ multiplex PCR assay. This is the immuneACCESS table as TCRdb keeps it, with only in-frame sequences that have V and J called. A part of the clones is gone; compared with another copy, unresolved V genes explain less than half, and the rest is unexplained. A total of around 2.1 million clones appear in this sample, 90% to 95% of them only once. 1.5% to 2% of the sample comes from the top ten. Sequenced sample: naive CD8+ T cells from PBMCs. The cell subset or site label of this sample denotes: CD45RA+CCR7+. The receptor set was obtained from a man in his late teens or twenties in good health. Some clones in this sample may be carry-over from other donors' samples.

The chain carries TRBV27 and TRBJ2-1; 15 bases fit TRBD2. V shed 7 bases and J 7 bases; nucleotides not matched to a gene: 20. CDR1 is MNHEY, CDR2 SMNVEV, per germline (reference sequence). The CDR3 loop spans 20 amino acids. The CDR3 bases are TGTGCCAGCACCCCAAAGGGACAGGGGACTAGCGGGAGGTCCGGGAATGAGCAGTTCTTC. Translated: CASTPKGQGTSGRSGNEQFF.

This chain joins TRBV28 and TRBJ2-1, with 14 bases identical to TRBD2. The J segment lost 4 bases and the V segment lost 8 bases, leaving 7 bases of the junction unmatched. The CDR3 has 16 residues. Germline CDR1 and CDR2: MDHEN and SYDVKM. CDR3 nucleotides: TGTGCCAGCGGGGGACTAGCGGGAGTGGGTTACAATGAGCAGTTCTTC. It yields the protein CASGGLAGVGYNEQFF.

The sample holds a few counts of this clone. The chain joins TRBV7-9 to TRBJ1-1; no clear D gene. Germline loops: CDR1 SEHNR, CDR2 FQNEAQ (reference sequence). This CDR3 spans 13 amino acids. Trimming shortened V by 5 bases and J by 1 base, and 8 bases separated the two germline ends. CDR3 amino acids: CASSLNRNTEAFF. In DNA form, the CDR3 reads TGTGCCAGCAGCCTCAACAGGAACACTGAAGCTTTCTTT.

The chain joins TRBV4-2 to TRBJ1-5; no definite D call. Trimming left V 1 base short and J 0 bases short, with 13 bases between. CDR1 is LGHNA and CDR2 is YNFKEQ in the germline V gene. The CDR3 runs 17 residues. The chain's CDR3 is CASSQADVADSNQPQHF. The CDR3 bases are TGTGCCAGCAGCCAAGCCGACGTGGCAGATAGCAATCAGCCCCAGCATTTT.

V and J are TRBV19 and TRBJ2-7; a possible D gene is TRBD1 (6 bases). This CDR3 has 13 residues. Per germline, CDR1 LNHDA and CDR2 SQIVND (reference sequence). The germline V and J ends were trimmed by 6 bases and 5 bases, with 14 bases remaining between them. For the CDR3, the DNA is TGTGCCAGTAGGGGTTCAGGGGAAAACGAGCAGTACTTC. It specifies CASRGSGENEQYF.

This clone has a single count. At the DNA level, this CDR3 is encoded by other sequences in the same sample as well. The CDR3 bases are TGTGCCAGTAGTACAGACAGCGAAGAGACCCAGTACTTC. Translation gives CASSTDSEETQYF. The V and J genes are TRBV19 and TRBJ2-5, with D possibly TRBD1 on 5 matching bases. The CDR3 loop spans 13 amino acids. Trimming took off 4 bases at V and 3 bases at J, with 9 bases between the two ends. Germline V lookup: CDR1 LNHDA, CDR2 SQIVND (reference sequence).

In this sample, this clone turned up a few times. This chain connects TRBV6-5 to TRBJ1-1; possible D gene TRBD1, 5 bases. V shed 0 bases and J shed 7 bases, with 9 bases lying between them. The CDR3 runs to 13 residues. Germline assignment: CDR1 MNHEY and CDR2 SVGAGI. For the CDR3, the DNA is TGTGCCAGCAGTTACTCTACAGGAGTTGAAGCTTTCTTT. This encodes CASSYSTGVEAFF.

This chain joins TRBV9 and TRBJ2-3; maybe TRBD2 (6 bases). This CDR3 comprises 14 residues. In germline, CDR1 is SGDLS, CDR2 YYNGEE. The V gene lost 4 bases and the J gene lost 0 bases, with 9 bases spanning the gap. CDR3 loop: CASSISGSTDTQYF. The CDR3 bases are TGTGCCAGCAGCATTAGCGGTAGCACAGATACGCAGTATTTT.

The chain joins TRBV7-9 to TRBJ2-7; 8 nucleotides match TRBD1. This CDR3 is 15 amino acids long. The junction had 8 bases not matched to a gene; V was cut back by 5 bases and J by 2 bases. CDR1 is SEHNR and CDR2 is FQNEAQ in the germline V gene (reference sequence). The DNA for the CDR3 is TGTGCCAGCAGCCCCGGAGGGACAGGACCCTACGAGCAGTACTTC. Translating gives CASSPGGTGPYEQYF.

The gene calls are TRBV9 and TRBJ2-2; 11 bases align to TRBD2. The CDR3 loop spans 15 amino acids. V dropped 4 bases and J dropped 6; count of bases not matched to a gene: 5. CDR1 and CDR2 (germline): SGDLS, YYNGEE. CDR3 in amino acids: CASSFSGRAAGELFF. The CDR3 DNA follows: TGTGCCAGCAGCTTTAGCGGGAGGGCAGCCGGGGAGCTGTTTTTT.

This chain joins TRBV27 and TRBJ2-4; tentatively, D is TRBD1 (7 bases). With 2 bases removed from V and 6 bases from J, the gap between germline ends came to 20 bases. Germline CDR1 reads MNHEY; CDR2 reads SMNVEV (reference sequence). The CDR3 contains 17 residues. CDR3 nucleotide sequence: TGTGCCAGCAGTTTAACGAGGTCAGGGGGGTCGCCAAACATTCAGTACTTC. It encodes CASSLTRSGGSPNIQYF.

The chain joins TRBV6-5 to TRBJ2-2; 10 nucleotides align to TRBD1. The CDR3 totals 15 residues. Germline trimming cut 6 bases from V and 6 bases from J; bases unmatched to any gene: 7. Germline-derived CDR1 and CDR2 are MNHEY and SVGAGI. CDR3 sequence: CASSWDRGAAGELFF. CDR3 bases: TGTGCCAGCAGCTGGGACAGGGGAGCTGCCGGGGAGCTGTTTTTT.

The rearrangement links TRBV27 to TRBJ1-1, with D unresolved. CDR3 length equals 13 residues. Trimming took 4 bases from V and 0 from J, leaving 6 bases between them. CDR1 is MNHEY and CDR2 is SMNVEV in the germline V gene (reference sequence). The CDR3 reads CASSYNVNTEAFF. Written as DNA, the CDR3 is TGTGCCAGCAGTTATAACGTGAACACTGAAGCTTTCTTT.

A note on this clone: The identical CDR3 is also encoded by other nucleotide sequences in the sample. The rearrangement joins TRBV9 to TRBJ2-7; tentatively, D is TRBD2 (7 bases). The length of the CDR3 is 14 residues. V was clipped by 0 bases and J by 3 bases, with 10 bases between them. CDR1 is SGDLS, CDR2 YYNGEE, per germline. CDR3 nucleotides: TGTGCCAGCAGCGTAGGCGGGGGCAACTACGAGCAGTACTTC. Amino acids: CASSVGGGNYEQYF.

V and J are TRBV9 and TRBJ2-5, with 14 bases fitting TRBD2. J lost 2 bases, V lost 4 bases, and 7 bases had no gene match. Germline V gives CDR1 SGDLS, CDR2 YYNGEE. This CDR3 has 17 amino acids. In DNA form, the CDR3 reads TGTGCCAGCAGCCAGGGACTAGCGGGAGTAAGTCAAGAGACCCAGTACTTC. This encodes CASSQGLAGVSQETQYF. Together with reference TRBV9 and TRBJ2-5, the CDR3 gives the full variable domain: DSGVTQTPKHLITATGQRVTLRCSPRSGDLSVYWYQQSLDQGLQFLIQYYNGEERAKGNILERFSAQQFPDLHSELNLSSLELGDSALYFCASSQGLAGVSQETQYFGPGTRLLVL.

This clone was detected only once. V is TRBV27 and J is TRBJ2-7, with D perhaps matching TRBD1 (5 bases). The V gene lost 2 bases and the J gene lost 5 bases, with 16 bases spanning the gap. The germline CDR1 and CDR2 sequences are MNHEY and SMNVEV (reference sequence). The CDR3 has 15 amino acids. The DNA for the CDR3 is TGTGCCAGCAGTTTACGGTGGGGCAGGTTAGACGAGCAGTACTTC. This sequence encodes CASSLRWGRLDEQYF.

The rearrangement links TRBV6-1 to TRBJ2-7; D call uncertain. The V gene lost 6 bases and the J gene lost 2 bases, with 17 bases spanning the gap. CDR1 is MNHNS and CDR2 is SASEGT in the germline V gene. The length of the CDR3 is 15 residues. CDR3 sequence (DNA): TGTGCCAGCAGACCGGTCAGATGGAGCCCCTACGAGCAGTACTTC. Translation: CASRPVRWSPYEQYF.

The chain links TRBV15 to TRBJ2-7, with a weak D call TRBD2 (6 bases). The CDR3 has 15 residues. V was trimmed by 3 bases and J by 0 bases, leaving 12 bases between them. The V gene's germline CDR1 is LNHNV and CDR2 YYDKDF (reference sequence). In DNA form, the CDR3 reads TGTGCCACCAGCAGGGGGACTCTCAGCTCCTACGAGCAGTACTTC. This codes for CATSRGTLSSYEQYF.

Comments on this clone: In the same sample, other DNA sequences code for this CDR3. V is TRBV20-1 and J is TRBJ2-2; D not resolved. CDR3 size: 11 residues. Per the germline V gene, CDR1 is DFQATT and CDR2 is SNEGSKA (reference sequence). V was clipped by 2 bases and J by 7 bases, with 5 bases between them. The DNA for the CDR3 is TGCAGTGCTAGAATAGGCGGGGAGCTGTTTTTT. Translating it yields CSARIGGELFF.

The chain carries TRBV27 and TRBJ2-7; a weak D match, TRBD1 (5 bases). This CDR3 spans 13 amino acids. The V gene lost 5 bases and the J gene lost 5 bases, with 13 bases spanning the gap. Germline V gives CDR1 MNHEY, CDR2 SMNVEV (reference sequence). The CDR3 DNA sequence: TGTGCCAGCAGTCCCCCACAGGCGAACGAGCAGTACTTC. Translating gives CASSPPQANEQYF.

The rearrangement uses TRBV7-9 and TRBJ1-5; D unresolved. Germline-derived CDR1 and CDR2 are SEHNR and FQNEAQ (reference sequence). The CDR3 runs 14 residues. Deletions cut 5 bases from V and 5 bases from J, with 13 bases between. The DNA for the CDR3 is TGTGCCAGCAGCACGGGGTCCGGCGATCAGCCCCAGCATTTT. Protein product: CASSTGSGDQPQHF.

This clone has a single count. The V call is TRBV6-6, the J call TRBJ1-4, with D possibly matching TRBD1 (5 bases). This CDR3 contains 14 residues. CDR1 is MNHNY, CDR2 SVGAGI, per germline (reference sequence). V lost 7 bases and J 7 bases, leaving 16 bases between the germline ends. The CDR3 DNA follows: TGTGCCAGCACCGACCCGGGACTTGGTGAAAAACTGTTTTTT. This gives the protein CASTDPGLGEKLFF.

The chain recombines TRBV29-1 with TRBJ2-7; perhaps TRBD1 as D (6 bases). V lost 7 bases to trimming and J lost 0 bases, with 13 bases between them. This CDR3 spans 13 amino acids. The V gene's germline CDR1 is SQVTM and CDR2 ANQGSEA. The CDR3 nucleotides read TGCAGCGCATTGACAGGTACCTCCTACGAGCAGTACTTC. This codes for CSALTGTSYEQYF.

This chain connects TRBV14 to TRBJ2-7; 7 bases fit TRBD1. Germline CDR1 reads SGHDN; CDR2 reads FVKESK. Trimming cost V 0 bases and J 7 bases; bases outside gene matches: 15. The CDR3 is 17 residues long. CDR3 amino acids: CASSQDGTAETVREQYF. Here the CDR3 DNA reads TGTGCCAGCAGCCAAGATGGGACAGCCGAAACCGTGCGGGAGCAGTACTTC. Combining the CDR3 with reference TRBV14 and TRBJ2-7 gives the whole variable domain EAGVTQFPSHSVIEKGQTVTLRCDPISGHDNLYWYRRVMGKEIKFLLHFVKESKQDESGMPNNRFLAERTGGTYSTLKVQPAELEDSGVYFCASSQDGTAETVREQYFGPGTRLTVT.

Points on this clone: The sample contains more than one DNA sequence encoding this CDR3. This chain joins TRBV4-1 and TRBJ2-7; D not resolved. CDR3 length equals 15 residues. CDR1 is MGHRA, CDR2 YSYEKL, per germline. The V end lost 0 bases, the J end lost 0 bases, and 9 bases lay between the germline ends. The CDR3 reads CASSQDTGGSYEQYF. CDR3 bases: TGCGCCAGCAGCCAAGATACCGGTGGCTCCTACGAGCAGTACTTC.

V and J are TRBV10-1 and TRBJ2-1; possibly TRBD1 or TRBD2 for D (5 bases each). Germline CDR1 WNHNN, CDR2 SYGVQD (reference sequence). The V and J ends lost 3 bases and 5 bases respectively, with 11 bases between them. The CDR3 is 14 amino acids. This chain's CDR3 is CASSDPGPNNEQFF. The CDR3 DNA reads TGCGCCAGCAGTGATCCGGGACCCAACAATGAGCAGTTCTTC.

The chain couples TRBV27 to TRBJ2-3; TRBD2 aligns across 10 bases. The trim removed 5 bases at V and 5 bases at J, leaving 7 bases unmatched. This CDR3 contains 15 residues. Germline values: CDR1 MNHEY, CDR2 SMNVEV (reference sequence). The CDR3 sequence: CASSGIAGGKDTQYF. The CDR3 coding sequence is TGTGCCAGCAGTGGAATAGCGGGGGGCAAAGATACGCAGTATTTT.

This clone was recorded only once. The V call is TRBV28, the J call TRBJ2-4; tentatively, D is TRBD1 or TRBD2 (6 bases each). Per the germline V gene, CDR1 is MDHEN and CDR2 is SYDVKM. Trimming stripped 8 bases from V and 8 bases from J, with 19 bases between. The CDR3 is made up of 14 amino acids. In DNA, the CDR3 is TGTGCCAGCGCCCCCAGGAGGGGGATGGACATTCAGTACTTC. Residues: CASAPRRGMDIQYF.

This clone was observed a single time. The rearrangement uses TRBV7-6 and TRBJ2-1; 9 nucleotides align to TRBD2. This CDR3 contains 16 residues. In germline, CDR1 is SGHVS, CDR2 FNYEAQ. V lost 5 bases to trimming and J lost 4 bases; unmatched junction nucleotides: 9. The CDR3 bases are TGTGCCAGCAGCCCACGTAGCGGGAGAGATTACAATGAGCAGTTCTTC. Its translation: CASSPRSGRDYNEQFF.

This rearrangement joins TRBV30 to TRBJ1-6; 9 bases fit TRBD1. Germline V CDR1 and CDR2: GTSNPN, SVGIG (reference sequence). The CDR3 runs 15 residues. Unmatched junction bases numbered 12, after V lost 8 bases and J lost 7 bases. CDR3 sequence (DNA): TGTGCCGGAGAAAGCTTAGGGACAGGGAATTCACCCCTCCACTTT. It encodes CAGESLGTGNSPLHF.

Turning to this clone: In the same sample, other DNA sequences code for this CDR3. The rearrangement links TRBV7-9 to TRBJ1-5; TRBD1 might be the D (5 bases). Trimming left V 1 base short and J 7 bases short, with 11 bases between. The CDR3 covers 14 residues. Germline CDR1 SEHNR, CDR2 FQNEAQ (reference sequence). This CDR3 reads CASSLGGRGQPQHF. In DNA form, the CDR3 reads TGTGCCAGCAGCTTAGGAGGGCGGGGGCAGCCCCAGCATTTT.